The 32 T cell receptor beta chains below all came from one sample that was sequenced in a study of CD8 T cells in Susac syndrome. Random hexamers served to reverse transcribe roughly 0.45 to 1 ug RNA. TCRdb passed the immunoSEQ multiplex PCR reads through MiXCR, listing each CDR3 protein once. The sample holds some 130,000 distinct CDR3 sequences; more than 85% are singletons and the top ten take about 0.18%. Specimen: CD8+ T cells from PBMCs. The receptors come from a human donor with Susac syndrome.

J is TRBJ2-2 and V is TRBV20-1; TRBD2 agrees at 7 bases. The J segment lost 0 bases and the V segment lost 3 bases, leaving 13 bases of the junction unmatched. Germline CDR1 is DFQATT and CDR2 is SNEGSKA (reference sequence). CDR3 length: 18 residues. CDR3 residues: CSASGRLRDYTNTGELFF. Written as DNA, the CDR3 is TGCAGTGCTAGCGGGAGACTCCGGGACTACACGAACACCGGGGAGCTGTTTTTT.

The chain combines TRBV12-3 or TRBV12-4 with TRBJ2-1; no reliable D call. The V and J ends lost 7 bases and 15 bases respectively, with 13 bases between them. The CDR3 contains 10 residues. CDR3 in amino acids: CASNMDASFF. The CDR3 nucleotides are TGTGCCAGCAATATGGATGCTTCGTTCTTC.

The chain carries TRBV15 and TRBJ1-1; D ambiguous. With 7 bases removed from V and 1 base from J, the gap between germline ends came to 16 bases. This CDR3 contains 15 residues. Germline CDR1 reads LNHNV; CDR2 reads YYDKDF (reference sequence). CDR3 region: CATIGPNSGNTEAFF. In DNA form, the CDR3 reads TGTGCCACCATTGGACCGAACTCAGGGAACACTGAAGCTTTCTTT. Using reference TRBV15 and TRBJ1-1 for the parts outside the CDR3, the full variable domain is DAMVIQNPRYQVTQFGKPVTLSCSQTLNHNVMYWYQQKSSQAPKLLFHYYDKDFNNEADTPDNFQSRRPNTSFCFLDIRSPGLGDTAMYLCATIGPNSGNTEAFFGQGTRLTVV.

The chain employs TRBV9 and TRBJ1-2; tentatively, D is TRBD1 (5 bases). The CDR3 consists of 15 residues. Germline-derived CDR1 and CDR2 are SGDLS and YYNGEE. V lost 4 bases to trimming and J lost 4 bases, with 17 bases between them. The CDR3 sequence is CASSLRAPNIYGYTF. The CDR3 DNA follows: TGTGCCAGCAGCCTCAGGGCGCCAAATATCTATGGCTACACCTTC.

The rearrangement links TRBV4-1 to TRBJ2-5; D ambiguous. Germline V gene data show CDR1 as MGHRA and CDR2 as YSYEKL. The CDR3 extends over 12 amino acids. The V end lost 4 bases, the J end lost 4 bases, and 7 bases lay between the germline ends. CDR3 sequence (DNA): TGCGCCAGCAGCCCAGCCAGAGAGACCCAGTACTTC. Translation gives CASSPARETQYF.

The chain couples TRBV14 to TRBJ1-1, with a tentative D call TRBD1 (5 bases). There are 13 residues in the CDR3. Germline CDR1 is SGHDN and CDR2 is FVKESK. V gave up 8 bases and J gave up 0 bases, with 10 bases separating them. The CDR3 reads CASDRGVNTEAFF. The CDR3 coding sequence is TGTGCCAGCGATAGGGGCGTGAACACTGAAGCTTTCTTT.

This rearrangement joins TRBV30 to TRBJ2-1, with TRBD2 as a possible D gene (6 bases). Per germline, CDR1 GTSNPN and CDR2 SVGIG (reference sequence). This CDR3 is 15 amino acids long. Trimming took 1 base from V and 9 from J, leaving 19 bases between them. In nucleotides, the CDR3 is TGTGCCTGGAGTGACCGGGAGTCGTGGAGGGGTGAGCAGTTCTTC. This gives the protein CAWSDRESWRGEQFF.

The chain joins TRBV15 to TRBJ1-2; TRBD1 matches 9 bases. Germline V gene lookup returns CDR1 LNHNV and CDR2 YYDKDF (reference sequence). J was trimmed by 6 bases and V by 4 bases; bases with no gene match: 3. The CDR3 loop spans 13 amino acids. As DNA, the CDR3 is TGTGCCACCAGCAATGACAGGGGGGATGGCTACACCTTC. This gives the protein CATSNDRGDGYTF.

The chain couples TRBV20-1 to TRBJ2-1; unclear D gene. V lost 7 bases to trimming and J lost 3 bases, with 13 bases between them. CDR1 DFQATT and CDR2 SNEGSKA come from the germline V gene (reference sequence). CDR3 length: 13 residues. CDR3 loop: CSVADGDYNEQFF. Here the CDR3 DNA reads TGCAGTGTGGCGGACGGTGACTACAATGAGCAGTTCTTC.

The genes are TRBV29-1 and TRBJ2-7; D remains ambiguous. This CDR3 is built from 12 residues. Germline CDR1 and CDR2: SQVTM and ANQGSEA. Deletions cut 7 bases from V and 1 base from J, with 11 bases between. This chain's CDR3 is CSAGDESYEQYF. The CDR3 bases are TGCAGCGCCGGAGATGAGTCCTACGAGCAGTACTTC.

J is TRBJ2-1 and V is TRBV20-1; no clear D gene. The CDR3 contains 14 residues. CDR1 and CDR2 from the germline V gene are DFQATT and SNEGSKA (reference sequence). V lost 3 bases, J lost 6 bases, and 15 bases lay in between. CDR3 protein: CSASGVGIGNEQFF. CDR3 in DNA: TGCAGTGCTAGTGGGGTTGGGATAGGCAATGAGCAGTTCTTC.

This chain connects TRBV19 to TRBJ2-5; the D call may be TRBD1 or TRBD2 (5 bases each). Germline CDR1 reads LNHDA; CDR2 reads SQIVND (reference sequence). The CDR3 spans 13 residues. Deletions cut 3 bases from V and 5 bases from J, with 10 bases between. This CDR3 is CASSIRDAETQYF. The CDR3 nucleotides are TGTGCCAGTAGTATCCGGGACGCGGAGACCCAGTACTTC.

The rearrangement joins TRBV11-2 to TRBJ2-3, with 12 nucleotides matching TRBD2. The CDR3 runs to 16 residues. Germline CDR1 reads SGHAT; CDR2 reads FQNNGV. The V segment lost 6 bases and the J segment 0 bases; nucleotides outside the gene matches: 4. CDR3 loop: CASRVGTSGSTDTQYF. DNA for the CDR3: TGTGCCAGCAGGGTTGGGACTAGCGGGAGCACAGATACGCAGTATTTT.

The chain links TRBV12-5 to TRBJ1-1, with a possible D match to TRBD1 (6 bases). CDR1 LGHNT and CDR2 FRNRAP come from the germline V gene. Between the trimmed V and J ends, which lost 3 bases and 8 bases, there was a span of 22 bases. The CDR3 sequence is 16 residues long. CDR3 DNA sequence: TGTGCTAGTGGTTTCGGCGCGGGGGGCTTGGAATTGGAAGCTTTCTTT. It is translated as CASGFGAGGLELEAFF.

This chain connects TRBV27 to TRBJ2-1; D could derive from TRBD1 or TRBD2 (6 bases each). The CDR3 contains 17 residues. CDR1 and CDR2 (germline): MNHEY, SMNVEV (reference sequence). The V gene lost 2 bases and the J gene lost 3 bases, with 17 bases spanning the gap. CDR3 amino acids: CASSLAAVGGLYNEQFF. CDR3 in DNA: TGTGCCAGCAGTTTAGCGGCCGTAGGGGGGCTCTACAATGAGCAGTTCTTC.

This clonotype was detected a few times. The V call is TRBV14, the J call TRBJ1-1; D not certain. The V gene lost 1 base and the J gene lost 5 bases, with 8 bases spanning the gap. This CDR3 region has 13 residues. Germline V gene data show CDR1 as SGHDN and CDR2 as FVKESK. Written as DNA, the CDR3 is TGTGCCAGCAGCCAAGTAGGAGTTACTGAAGCTTTCTTT. Its protein is CASSQVGVTEAFF.

The genes are TRBV9 and TRBJ1-2; no reliable D call. The CDR3 is made up of 14 amino acids. The V gene lost 0 bases and the J gene lost 1 base, with 7 bases spanning the gap. The germline CDR1 and CDR2 sequences are SGDLS and YYNGEE. The CDR3 loop is CASSVATNNYGYTF. In nucleotides, the CDR3 is TGTGCCAGCAGCGTAGCGACAAATAACTATGGCTACACCTTC.

J is TRBJ2-7 and V is TRBV12-3 or TRBV12-4; tentatively, D is TRBD1 (6 bases). The germline V and J ends were trimmed by 5 bases and 3 bases, with 14 bases remaining between them. The CDR3 is 14 amino acids. CDR3 in amino acids: CASSKGTQVYEQYF. DNA of the CDR3: TGTGCCAGCAGTAAGGGGACACAGGTCTACGAGCAGTACTTC.

J is TRBJ2-5 and V is TRBV28, with TRBD2 matching 7 bases. The CDR3 loop spans 13 amino acids. CDR1 and CDR2 from the germline V gene are MDHEN and SYDVKM. V was clipped by 6 bases and J by 2 bases; unmatched bases: 3. Here the CDR3 DNA reads TGTGCCAGCAGAAAGGGACTACAAGAGACCCAGTACTTC. The encoded protein is CASRKGLQETQYF.

This chain joins TRBV11-3 and TRBJ2-1; 7 nucleotides line up with TRBD2. Unmatched junction bases numbered 12, after V lost 4 bases and J lost 9 bases. This CDR3 is built from 15 residues. CDR1 is SGHNT, CDR2 YENEEA, per germline. CDR3 amino acids: CASSSTLTRGVEQFF. The CDR3 nucleotides read TGTGCCAGCAGCTCGACGCTCACCCGGGGGGTTGAGCAGTTCTTC.

This chain joins TRBV12-3 or TRBV12-4 and TRBJ2-1, with a weak D call TRBD2 (5 bases). The CDR3 sequence is 13 residues long. V shed 10 bases and J shed 5 bases, with 15 bases lying between them. This CDR3 is CATSRAVHNEQFF. CDR3 in DNA: TGTGCCACTTCGCGGGCAGTCCACAATGAGCAGTTCTTC.

The rearrangement links TRBV27 to TRBJ1-1; D is perhaps TRBD1 (6 bases). This CDR3 spans 14 amino acids. Looked up from germline, CDR1 is MNHEY and CDR2 is SMNVEV (reference sequence). The ends were cut back, 3 bases at V and 0 bases at J, with 8 bases in the middle. As DNA, the CDR3 is TGTGCCAGCAGTTTGGACAGCCTGAACACTGAAGCTTTCTTT. Protein sequence: CASSLDSLNTEAFF.

The chain carries TRBV20-1 and TRBJ2-1; maybe TRBD2 (6 bases). From germline, CDR1 is DFQATT and CDR2 SNEGSKA (reference sequence). Trimming took 3 bases from V and 5 from J, leaving 20 bases between them. The CDR3 has 16 residues. The chain's CDR3 is CSASEFGLAPHNEQFF. CDR3 nucleotide sequence: TGCAGTGCTAGTGAATTCGGGCTAGCGCCACACAATGAGCAGTTCTTC.

This chain links TRBV5-4 with TRBJ2-1, with 8 nucleotides matching TRBD2. The germline V gene encodes CDR1 SGHNT and CDR2 YYREEE (reference sequence). CDR3 length: 13 amino acids. Trimming removed 1 base from V and 7 bases from J; junction bases left unmatched: 1. The CDR3 loop reads CASSLTSGNEQFF. CDR3 nucleotide sequence: TGTGCCAGCAGCTTGACTAGCGGAAATGAGCAGTTCTTC.

The chain carries TRBV3-1 and TRBJ2-1; D not certain. The germline gives CDR1 LGHDT, CDR2 YNNKEL (reference sequence). This CDR3 has 14 amino acids. Deletions cut 4 bases from V and 0 bases from J, with 7 bases between. CDR3 nucleotide sequence: TGTGCCAGCAGCCCGGGTATCTCCTACAATGAGCAGTTCTTC. Translation: CASSPGISYNEQFF.

This clonotype was seen more than once but under ten times. This chain joins TRBV5-4 and TRBJ2-5; 8 bases line up with TRBD1. The CDR3 is 16 residues long. J was trimmed by 5 bases and V by 0 bases; bases with no gene match: 9. The germline V gene encodes CDR1 SGHNT and CDR2 YYREEE (reference sequence). DNA of the CDR3: TGTGCCAGCAGCTTGGGGCCACCAGGACAGGGTGAGACCCAGTACTTC. The encoded protein is CASSLGPPGQGETQYF.

The chain is built from TRBV29-1 and TRBJ1-1; 7 bases map to TRBD1. The CDR3 spans 12 residues. The junction had 2 bases not matched to a gene; V was cut back by 3 bases and J by 4 bases. CDR1 SQVTM and CDR2 ANQGSEA come from the germline V gene. CDR3 sequence: CSVDAGGTEAFF. The CDR3 bases are TGCAGCGTTGACGCAGGGGGCACTGAAGCTTTCTTT.

The CDR3 sequence: CASGWTPQETQYF. The CDR3 bases are TGTGCTAGTGGTTGGACACCCCAAGAGACCCAGTACTTC. J is TRBJ2-5 and V is TRBV12-5, with D possibly being TRBD1 (5 bases). The CDR3 is 13 amino acids. CDR1 is LGHNT, CDR2 FRNRAP, per germline. V was trimmed by 4 bases and J by 1 base, leaving 7 bases between them.

The CDR3 protein is CASSQELAANYEQYF. CDR3 sequence (DNA): TGCGCCAGCAGCCAGGAACTAGCGGCGAACTACGAGCAGTACTTC. This chain uses TRBV4-1 with TRBJ2-7; 8 nucleotides agree with TRBD2. Germline CDR1 reads MGHRA; CDR2 reads YSYEKL. Trimming removed 3 bases from V and 3 bases from J; junction bases left unmatched: 7. The length of the CDR3 is 15 residues.

This chain links TRBV9 with TRBJ2-1; 7 nucleotides agree with TRBD2. Germline assignment: CDR1 SGDLS and CDR2 YYNGEE. V trimming: 3 bases; J trimming: 5 bases; junction bases outside the gene matches: 8. The CDR3 length is 15 residues. The CDR3: CASSGGGGKDNEQFF. DNA of the CDR3: TGTGCCAGCAGCGGTGGCGGGGGTAAAGACAATGAGCAGTTCTTC.

V is TRBV3-1 and J is TRBJ1-2, with a tentative D call TRBD1 (5 bases). Germline CDR1 and CDR2: LGHDT and YNNKEL (reference sequence). The CDR3 loop spans 15 amino acids. With 3 bases removed from V and 4 bases from J, the gap between germline ends came to 15 bases. This CDR3 is CASSQSGRRIYGYTF. CDR3 in DNA: TGTGCCAGCAGCCAGTCGGGACGGAGGATCTATGGCTACACCTTC. The entire variable domain, with the rest obtained from reference TRBV3-1 and TRBJ1-2, is as follows: DTAVSQTPKYLVTQMGNDKSIKCEQNLGHDTMYWYKQDSKKFLKIMFSYNNKELIINETVPNRFSPKSPDKAHLNLHINSLELGDSAVYFCASSQSGRRIYGYTFGSGTRLTVV.

The V call is TRBV29-1, the J call TRBJ2-7, with 7 bases identical to TRBD2. With V trimmed by 6 bases and J by 1 base, 9 bases remained unmatched. From germline, CDR1 is SQVTM and CDR2 ANQGSEA. The CDR3 length is 14 residues. CDR3 sequence: CSVGGGDGSYEQYF. The CDR3 DNA sequence: TGCAGCGTGGGGGGGGGAGACGGGTCCTACGAGCAGTACTTC.